Each of the 23 T cell receptor beta chains below was sequenced from the same sample in a study of CD8 T cells in Susac syndrome. Random hexamers were used to reverse transcribe roughly 0.5 to 1 ug of RNA. TCRdb passed the immunoSEQ multiplex PCR reads through MiXCR, listing each CDR3 protein once. The table records some 170,000 distinct CDR3 sequences, approximately 94% of them present only once. The sample comprised CD4+ T cells from PBMCs. All receptors come from a human donor with multiple sclerosis.

V gene TRBV20-1 combines with J gene TRBJ2-3, with 9 bases lining up with TRBD2. With 3 bases clipped from V and 0 bases from J, the junction kept 10 bases outside the gene matches. This CDR3 contains 17 residues. The germline CDR1 and CDR2 sequences are DFQATT and SNEGSKA (reference sequence). The CDR3, as DNA: TGCAGTGCTAGGGGGTTAGGCGGGAGGGCTAGCACAGATACGCAGTATTTT. It is translated as CSARGLGGRASTDTQYF.

The V and J genes are TRBV5-4 and TRBJ2-2; D is unclear. Germline lookup yields CDR1 SGHNT and CDR2 YYREEE (reference sequence). The V end was cut by 1 base, the J end by 3 bases, with 7 bases between. This CDR3 has 14 amino acids. The CDR3 region is CASSLWIDTGELFF. Here the CDR3 DNA reads TGTGCCAGCAGCTTGTGGATCGACACCGGGGAGCTGTTTTTT.

The rearrangement uses TRBV3-1 and TRBJ2-1, with D maybe TRBD1 (5 bases). The V end lost 8 bases, the J end lost 12 bases, and 20 bases lay between the germline ends. The CDR3 sequence is 13 residues long. Per germline, CDR1 LGHDT and CDR2 YNNKEL (reference sequence). This chain's CDR3 is CASAPKGVGWQFF. The DNA of the CDR3 is TGTGCCAGCGCCCCTAAAGGGGTAGGCTGGCAGTTCTTC.

The V and J genes are TRBV5-1 and TRBJ2-5; D call uncertain. Trimming stripped 7 bases from V and 5 bases from J, with 9 bases between. Germline loops: CDR1 SGHRS, CDR2 YFSETQ. The CDR3 has 11 residues. The CDR3: CASCEWETQYF. In nucleotides, the CDR3 is TGCGCCAGCTGCGAGTGGGAGACCCAGTACTTC. The variable domain in full, with the rest retrieved from reference TRBV5-1 and TRBJ2-5, is KAGVTQTPRYLIKTRGQQVTLSCSPISGHRSVSWYQQTPGQGLQFLFEYFSETQRNKGNFPGRFSGRQFSNSRSEMNVSTLELGDSALYLCASCEWETQYFGPGTRLLVL.

The chain links TRBV12-3 or TRBV12-4 to TRBJ1-3; unclear D gene. The ends were cut back, 6 bases at V and 1 base at J, with 13 bases in the middle. The CDR3 has 15 amino acids. The CDR3 DNA sequence: TGTGCCAGCAGGGCTCTTACCTCTTCTGGAAACACCATATATTTT. Its translation: CASRALTSSGNTIYF.

The genes are TRBV20-1 and TRBJ2-5, with D perhaps matching TRBD1 (6 bases). Germline lookup yields CDR1 DFQATT and CDR2 SNEGSKA (reference sequence). The V gene lost 5 bases and the J gene lost 6 bases, with 13 bases spanning the gap. The CDR3 length is 12 residues. This CDR3 is CSALDRLKTQYF. In DNA, the CDR3 is TGCAGTGCTTTAGACAGGTTGAAGACCCAGTACTTC.

The chain uses TRBV4-1 and TRBJ1-1; TRBD1 is a possible D gene (5 bases). This CDR3 has 15 residues. V was shortened by 1 base and J by 2 bases, with 11 bases between the two germline ends. The V gene's germline CDR1 is MGHRA and CDR2 YSYEKL. The CDR3 DNA reads as TGCGCCAGCAGCCAAGGTCAGGGAGGAAACACTGAAGCTTTCTTT. It yields the protein CASSQGQGGNTEAFF.

This chain joins TRBV28 and TRBJ2-7; D is ambiguous. Germline CDR1 and CDR2: MDHEN and SYDVKM. The CDR3 loop spans 12 amino acids. With 10 bases removed from V and 4 bases from J, the gap between germline ends came to 14 bases. This CDR3 is CAIRGNKYEQYF. The CDR3 DNA sequence: TGTGCCATCCGTGGCAATAAATACGAGCAGTACTTC. Full variable domain (rest looked up from reference TRBV28 and TRBJ2-7): DVKVTQSSRYLVKRTGEKVFLECVQDMDHENMFWYRQDPGLGLRLIYFSYDVKMKEKGDIPEGYSVSREKKERFSLILESASTNQTSMYLCAIRGNKYEQYFGPGTRLTVT.

The V call is TRBV4-1, the J call TRBJ2-7, with 10 bases fitting TRBD1. The CDR3 spans 16 residues. The germline gives CDR1 MGHRA, CDR2 YSYEKL. V shed 1 base and J 6 bases; nucleotides not matched to a gene: 9. CDR3 residues: CASSQVIRDRGREQYF. The DNA of the CDR3 is TGCGCCAGCAGCCAAGTAATCCGGGACAGGGGTCGCGAGCAGTACTTC.

This rearrangement joins TRBV6-5 to TRBJ1-5, with TRBD1 identical over 8 bases. CDR1 is MNHEY and CDR2 is SVGAGI in the germline V gene. The length of the CDR3 is 13 residues. After removal of 6 bases from V and 5 bases from J, the junction contained 3 bases not matched to a gene. Here the CDR3 DNA reads TGTGCCAGCAGCGACAGGGGCGATCAGCCCCAGCATTTT. Amino acids: CASSDRGDQPQHF.

V is TRBV6-1 and J is TRBJ2-4; D possibly corresponds to TRBD1 (5 bases). Trimming removed 6 bases from V and 1 base from J, with 16 bases in between. The germline V gene has CDR1 MNHNS and CDR2 SASEGT. CDR3 size: 16 residues. CDR3 region: CASRRLAGWAKNIQYF. CDR3 coding DNA: TGTGCCAGCAGAAGACTGGCAGGGTGGGCCAAAAACATTCAGTACTTC.

The rearrangement links TRBV5-6 to TRBJ1-2; D not certain. CDR3 length: 13 amino acids. Per the germline V gene, CDR1 is SGHDT and CDR2 is YYEEEE. The V gene lost 4 bases and the J gene lost 7 bases, with 14 bases spanning the gap. The CDR3 loop reads CASSRDTFGGYTF. The CDR3 DNA sequence: TGTGCCAGCAGCCGCGACACCTTTGGTGGCTACACCTTC.

This clonotype was seen a handful of times. This chain links TRBV29-1 with TRBJ2-7, with 8 bases lining up with TRBD1. V lost 4 bases, J lost 2 bases, and 4 bases stayed unmatched. Germline CDR1 is SQVTM and CDR2 is ANQGSEA. This CDR3 comprises 13 residues. This CDR3 reads CSVGTGLTYEQYF. The CDR3 nucleotides read TGCAGCGTTGGGACAGGGTTAACCTACGAGCAGTACTTC.

This rearrangement joins TRBV9 to TRBJ2-7, with TRBD1 matching 7 bases. Germline CDR1 and CDR2: SGDLS and YYNGEE. With V trimmed by 3 bases and J by 2 bases, 8 bases remained unmatched. There are 15 residues in the CDR3. CDR3 nucleotide sequence: TGTGCCAGCAGCGGGGGACAGACTTTTACCTACGAGCAGTACTTC. As protein: CASSGGQTFTYEQYF.

The rearrangement links TRBV28 to TRBJ2-7; 8 bases agree with TRBD1. The CDR3 covers 12 residues. V was clipped by 8 bases and J by 2 bases; unmatched bases: 2. Germline loops: CDR1 MDHEN, CDR2 SYDVKM. CDR3 DNA sequence: TGTGCCAGCGGACAGGGAACCTACGAGCAGTACTTC. Residues: CASGQGTYEQYF.

CDR3 coding DNA: TGTGCCTGGACGCGGAAGGATCGGACGAACACTGAAGCTTTCTTT. It codes for CAWTRKDRTNTEAFF. The V gene is TRBV30, the J gene TRBJ1-1; D gene ambiguous. The length of the CDR3 is 15 residues. CDR1 and CDR2 (germline): GTSNPN, SVGIG (reference sequence). V lost 4 bases, J lost 1 base, and 16 bases lay in between.

The gene calls are TRBV10-3 and TRBJ2-3; possible D gene TRBD2, 5 bases. This CDR3 spans 14 amino acids. Germline CDR1 reads ENHRY; CDR2 reads SYGVKD. Trimming stripped 8 bases from V and 4 bases from J, with 16 bases between. CDR3 sequence: CAIRSESAADTQYF. In nucleotides, the CDR3 is TGTGCCATCCGGTCCGAGTCAGCGGCAGATACGCAGTATTTT.

The chain employs TRBV19 and TRBJ2-7; 9 bases line up with TRBD1. CDR3 size: 15 residues. Germline assignment: CDR1 LNHDA and CDR2 SQIVND (reference sequence). Trimming cost V 4 bases and J 1 base; bases outside gene matches: 5. CDR3 sequence (DNA): TGTGCCAGTAGTAGCGCCGGGACAGGGTCCTACGAGCAGTACTTC. The encoded protein is CASSSAGTGSYEQYF.

The sample holds a few counts of this clonotype. The J gene is TRBJ2-7, the V gene TRBV12-3 or TRBV12-4; D ambiguous. This CDR3 is built from 12 residues. V was pared by 5 bases and J by 7 bases, with 12 bases between. Written as DNA, the CDR3 is TGTGCCAGCAGTCCCGGCCCCCGGGAGCAGTACTTC. Encoded protein: CASSPGPREQYF.

The chain has TRBV30 and TRBJ2-1; D might be TRBD2 (5 bases). V lost 4 bases and J 8 bases, leaving 15 bases between the germline ends. The CDR3 runs 13 residues. Germline loops: CDR1 GTSNPN, CDR2 SVGIG (reference sequence). The CDR3 spells CAWTDGIGDEQFF. The CDR3 coding sequence is TGTGCCTGGACTGACGGGATTGGCGATGAGCAGTTCTTC.

CDR3 sequence (DNA): TGCGCCAGCAGCTTGGCTTGGGGGGCGAGCTCCTACAATGAGCAGTTCTTC. Residues: CASSLAWGASSYNEQFF. This chain links TRBV5-1 with TRBJ2-1; the D gene could be TRBD1 or TRBD2 (6 bases each). CDR1 is SGHRS, CDR2 YFSETQ, per germline. Trimming took 0 bases from V and 0 from J, leaving 13 bases between them. CDR3 length: 17 amino acids.

J is TRBJ1-1 and V is TRBV6-4; D uncertain. Germline-derived CDR1 and CDR2 are MRHNA and SNTAGT. The CDR3 is made up of 11 amino acids. CDR3 nucleotide sequence: TGTTTAGGCCCGGTGAACACTGAAGCTTTCTTT. Amino acids: CLGPVNTEAFF.

V and J are TRBV7-2 and TRBJ2-3; D remains unclear. The germline gives CDR1 SGHTA, CDR2 FQGNSA. Trimming left V 1 base short and J 2 bases short, with 10 bases between. The length of the CDR3 is 15 residues. CDR3 sequence: CASSLVSQTTDTQYF. CDR3 bases: TGTGCCAGCAGCTTAGTCTCCCAGACCACAGATACGCAGTATTTT.